Listed below are T cell receptor beta chains from one sample, sequenced in a study of T cell changes during pregnancy in multiple sclerosis. The repertoire was sequenced with immunoSEQ multiplex PCR; TCRdb's copy has only in-frame clones and lacks some. The repertoire holds about 73,000 clones, with 80% to 95% as singletons. The sequences come from peripheral blood, collected in the third trimester of pregnancy. The source is a female donor in good health, enrolled as a control in a pregnancy study. Both conserved end residues are part of each CDR3. D genes are given only for firm matches. The size entry is marked missing in some rows and otherwise reads once, few, many or a size class.

abundance	v_gene	j_gene	d_gene	CDR3aa	CDR3nt
few	TRBV19	TRBJ2-2	.	CASRFSGELFF	TGTGCCAGTCGGTTTTCCGGGGAGCTGTTTTTT
once	TRBV5-1	TRBJ1-6	.	CASSLAGGPGGDSPLHF	TGCGCCAGCAGCTTGGCCGGAGGGCCGGGTGGGGATTCACCCCTCCACTTT
.	TRBV7-2	TRBJ1-5	.	CASSNTIGPQPQHF	TGTGCCAGCAGCAACACAATTGGCCCTCAGCCCCAGCATTTT
.	TRBV25-1	TRBJ2-1	.	CASSEGEGEQFF	TGTGCCAGCAGTGAGGGAGAGGGTGAGCAGTTCTTC
.	TRBV9	TRBJ1-2	.	CASSVGRGNYGYTF	TGTGCCAGCAGCGTAGGCAGGGGAAACTATGGCTACACCTTC
once	TRBV28	TRBJ1-6	TRBD1	CASRGGDRQNSPLHF	TGTGCCAGCAGAGGTGGGGACAGACAAAATTCACCCCTCCACTTT
.	TRBV27	TRBJ2-1	TRBD2	CASRPLRGGSDNEQFF	TGTGCCAGCAGGCCCCTTCGGGGGGGGTCCGACAATGAGCAGTTCTTC
.	TRBV4-2	TRBJ2-2	TRBD2	CASSQDWGGNTGELFF	TGTGCCAGCAGCCAAGATTGGGGGGGGAACACCGGGGAGCTGTTTTTT
few	TRBV28	TRBJ1-1	.	CASSFSGIRLTAEAFF	TGTGCCAGCAGTTTTTCCGGGATCCGCTTAACAGCTGAAGCTTTCTTT
once	TRBV7-9	TRBJ2-2	TRBD1	CASSDRRTGANTGELFF	TGTGCCAGCAGCGATCGTAGGACAGGCGCGAACACCGGGGAGCTGTTTTTT
.	TRBV5-4	TRBJ2-2	.	CASSFHGGQGTGELFF	TGTGCCAGCAGCTTCCACGGGGGGCAGGGCACCGGGGAGCTGTTTTTT
.	TRBV7-8	TRBJ2-5	.	CASSLGIAVLGETQYF	TGTGCCAGCAGCTTAGGGATAGCGGTACTAGGGGAGACCCAGTACTTC
.	TRBV27	TRBJ2-7	TRBD2	CASSVSGRTHYEQYF	TGTGCCAGCAGTGTTAGCGGGAGGACCCACTACGAGCAGTACTTC
.	TRBV7-8	TRBJ2-1	.	CASSPLGVANEQFF	TGTGCCAGCAGCCCGCTAGGAGTAGCCAATGAGCAGTTCTTC
.	TRBV7-2	TRBJ1-5	TRBD1	CASSFGTGGNQPQHF	TGTGCCAGCAGCTTTGGGACAGGGGGTAATCAGCCCCAGCATTTT
.	TRBV7-2	TRBJ1-6	.	CASSSAGGSYNSPLHF	TGTGCCAGCAGCTCTGCTGGCGGCTCCTATAATTCACCCCTCCACTTT
.	TRBV6-6	TRBJ2-5	TRBD2	CASSVAGGEETQYF	TGTGCCAGCAGTGTGGCGGGGGGGGAGGAGACCCAGTACTTC
.	TRBV4-1	TRBJ2-1	.	CASSLIPGRDTYNEQFF	TGCGCCAGCAGCCTTATACCGGGGAGAGACACCTACAATGAGCAGTTCTTC
.	TRBV10-1	TRBJ2-7	.	CASMEGTYEQYF	TGCGCCAGCATGGAGGGGACCTACGAGCAGTACTTC
.	TRBV19	TRBJ2-5	.	CASSIDRTYQETQYF	TGTGCCAGTAGTATAGACAGAACGTACCAAGAGACCCAGTACTTC
once	TRBV5-1	TRBJ2-1	TRBD2	CASSSSGSSYNEQFF	TGCGCCAGCTCATCTAGCGGGAGCTCCTACAATGAGCAGTTCTTC
.	TRBV18	TRBJ2-7	.	CASSPRVYEQYF	TGTGCCAGCTCACCACGAGTCTACGAGCAGTACTTC
.	TRBV2	TRBJ2-5	.	CASSVSLDGTQYF	TGTGCCAGCAGTGTAAGCCTAGATGGGACCCAGTACTTC
.	TRBV6-1	TRBJ2-7	TRBD1	CASSDTGGPYEQYF	TGTGCCAGCAGTGATACAGGGGGCCCCTACGAGCAGTACTTC
once	TRBV4-3	TRBJ2-3	TRBD2	CASSQDNWPAGVNTDTQYF	TGCGCCAGCAGCCAAGATAACTGGCCGGCGGGAGTGAACACAGATACGCAGTATTTT
.	TRBV4-3	TRBJ1-5	TRBD1	CASSQGTGGDQPQHF	TGCGCCAGCAGCCAGGGGACAGGGGGAGATCAGCCCCAGCATTTT
.	TRBV6-5	TRBJ2-7	TRBD2	CASSSGTSGREQYF	TGTGCCAGCAGCTCCGGGACTAGCGGGAGAGAGCAGTACTTC
.	TRBV5-4	TRBJ2-5	TRBD2	CASSPEGVLAGVVRQETQYF	TGTGCCAGCAGCCCTGAGGGGGTCCTAGCGGGAGTTGTGCGGCAAGAGACCCAGTACTTC